This T cell receptor beta chain was identified in a study of prognosis after radiotherapy for stage I lung cancer. Study background: In about 15 patients the disease was a newly diagnosed primary stage I lung tumor, whereas a few had oligometastatic NSCLC following surgical resection of the primary tumor. Patient ages ran from about 50 to 84, with a median of roughly 77 years, and the group had roughly 13 men and about 6 women. Distant metastases struck a few patients a median of 7 months after radiotherapy; about 15 showed no significant progression.

At least ten counts were recorded for this clonotype. Peripheral blood, in roughly 6-milliliter volumes, was drawn at each of two time points. By two-round multiplex PCR, the TCR beta CDR3 was amplified from genomic DNA. Primers specific to each TRBV and TRBJ gene drove first-round PCR. Using its own MiXCR run on the multiplex PCR reads, TCRdb lists one record per CDR3 protein. The sample contains approximately 28,000 distinct CDR3 sequences, about 30% of which appear only once. V lost 2 bases to trimming and J lost 4 bases; unmatched junction nucleotides: 4. Germline V gene lookup returns CDR1 SGHRS and CDR2 YFSETQ. This CDR3 is built from 16 residues.

Specimen: PBMCs, collected before or after stereotactic body radiation therapy (not recorded which). The rearrangement uses TRBV5-1 and TRBJ2-2, with 11 bases fitting TRBD1. The sequence came from a donor aged 50 or older with non-small cell lung cancer. CDR3 loop: CASSLGQGAATGELFF. In DNA, the CDR3 is TGCGCCAGCAGCTTAGGACAGGGGGCGGCCACCGGGGAGCTGTTTTTT.